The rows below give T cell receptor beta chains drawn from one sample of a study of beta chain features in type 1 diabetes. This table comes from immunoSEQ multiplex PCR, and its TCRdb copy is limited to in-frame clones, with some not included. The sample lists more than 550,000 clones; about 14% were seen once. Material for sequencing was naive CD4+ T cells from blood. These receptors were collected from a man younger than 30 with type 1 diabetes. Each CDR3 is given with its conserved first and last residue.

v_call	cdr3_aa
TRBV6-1	CASSEVGQGNNEQFF
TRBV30	CAWSSSGTQETQYF
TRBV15	CATSSNYGYTF
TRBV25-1	CASSEWLAGSADTQYF
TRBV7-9	CASSFTDTQYF
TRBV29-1	CSVRNIPAGYTF
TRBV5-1	CASSFLGTSGYNEQFF
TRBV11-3	CASSLLGQVYNEQFF
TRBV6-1	CASSPGQVRTDTQYF
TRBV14	CASSLTGAAWGEQFF
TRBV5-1	CASRLAGGSEQFF
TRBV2	CASSRREETQYF
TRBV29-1	CSVELVGYGYTF
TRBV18	CASSPRDSNQPQHF
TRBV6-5	CASSYKAGGLNEQYF
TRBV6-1	CASRYGTGDQPQHF
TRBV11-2	CASSPGEPSTDTQYF
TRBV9	CASSLTGEGYTF
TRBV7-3	CASSRRDGEKLFF
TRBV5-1	CASSLDYGNTEAFF
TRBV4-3	CASSQDLGREELFF
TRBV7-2	CASSLDEGQPQHF
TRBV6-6	CASSYQSGGWEQYF
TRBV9	CASSVDGRDTQYF
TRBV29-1	CSVEDRRTGWEQYF
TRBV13	CASSRTGTGDYNEQFF